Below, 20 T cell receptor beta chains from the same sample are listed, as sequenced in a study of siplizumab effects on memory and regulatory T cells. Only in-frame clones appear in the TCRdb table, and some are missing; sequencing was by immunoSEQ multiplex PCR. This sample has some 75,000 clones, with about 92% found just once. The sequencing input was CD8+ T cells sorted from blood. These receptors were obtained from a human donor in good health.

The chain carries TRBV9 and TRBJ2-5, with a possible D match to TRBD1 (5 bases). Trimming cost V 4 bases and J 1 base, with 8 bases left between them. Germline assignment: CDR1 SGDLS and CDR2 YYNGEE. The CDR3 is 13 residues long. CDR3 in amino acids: CASSTDSQETQYF. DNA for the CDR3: TGTGCCAGCAGCACTGACAGCCAAGAGACCCAGTACTTC.

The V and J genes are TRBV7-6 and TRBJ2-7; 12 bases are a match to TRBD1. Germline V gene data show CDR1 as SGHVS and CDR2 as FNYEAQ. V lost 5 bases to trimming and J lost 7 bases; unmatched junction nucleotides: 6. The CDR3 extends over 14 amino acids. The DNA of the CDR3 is TGTGCCAGCAGCGTGGGACAGGGGGCGGGGGAGCAGTACTTC. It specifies CASSVGQGAGEQYF. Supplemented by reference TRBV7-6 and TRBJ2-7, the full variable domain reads GAGVSQSPRYKVTKRGQDVALRCDPISGHVSLYWYRQALGQGPEFLTYFNYEAQQDKSGLPNDRFSAERPEGSISTLTIQRTEQRDSAMYRCASSVGQGAGEQYFGPGTRLTVT.

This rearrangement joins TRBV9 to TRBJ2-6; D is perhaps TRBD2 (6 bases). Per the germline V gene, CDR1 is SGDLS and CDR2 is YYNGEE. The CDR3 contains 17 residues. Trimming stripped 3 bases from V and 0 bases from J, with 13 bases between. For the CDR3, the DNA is TGTGCCAGCAGCGCCCCCGGGGGTCTCTCTGGGGCCAACGTCCTGACTTTC. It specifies CASSAPGGLSGANVLTF.

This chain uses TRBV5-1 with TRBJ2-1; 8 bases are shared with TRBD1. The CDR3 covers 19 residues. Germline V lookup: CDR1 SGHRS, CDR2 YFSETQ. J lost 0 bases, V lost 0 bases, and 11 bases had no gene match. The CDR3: CASSLGQGLRTYSYNEQFF. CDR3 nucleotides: TGCGCCAGCAGCTTGGGACAGGGGCTACGGACCTACTCCTACAATGAGCAGTTCTTC.

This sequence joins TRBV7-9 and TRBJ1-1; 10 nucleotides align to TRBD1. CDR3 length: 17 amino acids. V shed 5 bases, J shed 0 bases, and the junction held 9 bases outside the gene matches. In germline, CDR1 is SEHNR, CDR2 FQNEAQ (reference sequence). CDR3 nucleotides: TGTGCCAGCAGCCCCGACAGGGGGCAGGCGTTGAACACTGAAGCTTTCTTT. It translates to CASSPDRGQALNTEAFF.

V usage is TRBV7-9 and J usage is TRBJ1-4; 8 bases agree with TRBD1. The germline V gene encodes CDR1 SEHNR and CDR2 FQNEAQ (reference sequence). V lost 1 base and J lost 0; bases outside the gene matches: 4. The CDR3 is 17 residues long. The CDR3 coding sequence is TGTGCCAGCAGCTTAGTCGGGACAGGCGCAACTAATGAAAAACTGTTTTTT. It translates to CASSLVGTGATNEKLFF.

Here the CDR3 reads CASSSVDISYEQYF. In DNA form, the CDR3 reads TGTGCCAGCAGCTCGGTTGATATTAGCTACGAGCAGTACTTC. V usage is TRBV5-6 and J usage is TRBJ2-7; D gene uncertain. The germline gives CDR1 SGHDT, CDR2 YYEEEE. This CDR3 spans 14 amino acids. Trimming removed 3 bases from V and 3 bases from J, with 13 bases in between.

CDR3 bases: TGTGCCAGCAGACCCCCCGCCGGGACAGGGCCCTACGAGCAGTACTTC. Translation: CASRPPAGTGPYEQYF. This chain links TRBV28 with TRBJ2-7; 9 positions match TRBD1. The germline V gene encodes CDR1 MDHEN and CDR2 SYDVKM. With 6 bases clipped from V and 2 bases from J, the junction kept 11 bases outside the gene matches. The CDR3 length is 16 residues. Filled out from reference TRBV28 and TRBJ2-7, the complete variable domain reads DVKVTQSSRYLVKRTGEKVFLECVQDMDHENMFWYRQDPGLGLRLIYFSYDVKMKEKGDIPEGYSVSREKKERFSLILESASTNQTSMYLCASRPPAGTGPYEQYFGPGTRLTVT.

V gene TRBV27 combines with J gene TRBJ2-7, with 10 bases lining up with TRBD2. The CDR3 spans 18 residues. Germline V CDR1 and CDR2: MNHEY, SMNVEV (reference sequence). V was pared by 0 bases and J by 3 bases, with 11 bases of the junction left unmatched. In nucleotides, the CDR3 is TGTGCCAGCAGTTTATCTAGCGGGGGGTTAGGACGAGGCTACGAGCAGTACTTC. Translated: CASSLSSGGLGRGYEQYF.

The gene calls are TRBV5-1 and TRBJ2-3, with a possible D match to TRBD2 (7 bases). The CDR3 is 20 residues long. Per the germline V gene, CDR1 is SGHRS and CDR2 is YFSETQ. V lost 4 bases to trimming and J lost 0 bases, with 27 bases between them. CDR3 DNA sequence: TGCGCCAGCAGCCCCCAAGTTGGGGGGGGCTTTAAAGGGAGCACAGATACGCAGTATTTT. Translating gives CASSPQVGGGFKGSTDTQYF.

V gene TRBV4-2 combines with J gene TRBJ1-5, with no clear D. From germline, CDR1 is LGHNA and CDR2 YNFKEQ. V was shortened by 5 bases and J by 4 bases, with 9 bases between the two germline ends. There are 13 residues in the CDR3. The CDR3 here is CASSYGINQPQHF. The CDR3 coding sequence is TGTGCCAGCAGCTACGGCATTAATCAGCCCCAGCATTTT.

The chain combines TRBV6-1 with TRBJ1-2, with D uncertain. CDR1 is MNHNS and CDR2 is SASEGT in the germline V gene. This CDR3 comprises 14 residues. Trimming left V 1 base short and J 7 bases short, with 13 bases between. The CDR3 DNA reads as TGTGCCAGCAGTGAAGAGATGGGGAGGCTTGGCTACACCTTC. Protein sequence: CASSEEMGRLGYTF.

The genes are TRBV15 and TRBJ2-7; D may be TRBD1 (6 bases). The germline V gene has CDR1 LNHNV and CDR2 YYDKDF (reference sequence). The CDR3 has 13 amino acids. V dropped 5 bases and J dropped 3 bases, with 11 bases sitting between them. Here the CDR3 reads CATSSEQGYEQYF. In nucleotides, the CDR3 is TGTGCCACCAGCTCAGAACAGGGCTACGAGCAGTACTTC.

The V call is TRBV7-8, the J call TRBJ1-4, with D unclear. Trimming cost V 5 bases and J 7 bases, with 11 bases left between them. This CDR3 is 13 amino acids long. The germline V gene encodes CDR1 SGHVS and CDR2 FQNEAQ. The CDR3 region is CASSPSFGEKLFF. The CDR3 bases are TGTGCCAGCAGCCCGTCGTTCGGTGAAAAACTGTTTTTT.

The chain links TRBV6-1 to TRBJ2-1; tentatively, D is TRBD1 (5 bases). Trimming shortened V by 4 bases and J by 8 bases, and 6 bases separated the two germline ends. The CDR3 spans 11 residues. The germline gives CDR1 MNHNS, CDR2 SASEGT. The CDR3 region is CASSVRDEQFF. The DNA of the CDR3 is TGTGCCAGCAGTGTCAGGGATGAGCAGTTCTTC.

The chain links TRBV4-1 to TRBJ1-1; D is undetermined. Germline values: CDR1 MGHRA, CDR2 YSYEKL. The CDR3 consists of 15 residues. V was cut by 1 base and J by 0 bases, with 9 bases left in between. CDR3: CASSQGAAMNTEAFF. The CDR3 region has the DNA TGCGCCAGCAGCCAAGGCGCCGCCATGAACACTGAAGCTTTCTTT.

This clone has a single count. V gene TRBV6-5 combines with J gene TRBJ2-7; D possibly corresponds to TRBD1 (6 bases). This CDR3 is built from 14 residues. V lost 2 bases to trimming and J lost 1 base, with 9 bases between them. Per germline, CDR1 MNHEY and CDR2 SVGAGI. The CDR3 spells CASSYGQGSYEQYF. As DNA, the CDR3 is TGTGCCAGCAGTTACGGGCAGGGGTCCTACGAGCAGTACTTC.

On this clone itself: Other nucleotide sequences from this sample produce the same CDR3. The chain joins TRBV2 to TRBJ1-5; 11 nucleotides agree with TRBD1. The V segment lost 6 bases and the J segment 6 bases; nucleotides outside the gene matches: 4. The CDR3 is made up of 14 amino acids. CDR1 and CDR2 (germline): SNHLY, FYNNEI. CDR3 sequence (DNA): TGTGCCAGCAGAGACGGGACAGGGGGTCAGCCCCAGCATTTT. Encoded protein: CASRDGTGGQPQHF.

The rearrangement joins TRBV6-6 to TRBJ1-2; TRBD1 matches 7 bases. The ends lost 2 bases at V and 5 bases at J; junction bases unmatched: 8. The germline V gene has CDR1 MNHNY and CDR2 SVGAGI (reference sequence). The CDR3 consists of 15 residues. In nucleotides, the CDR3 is TGTGCCAGCAGTTACATCGGGACAGAACAATATGGCTACACCTTC. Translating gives CASSYIGTEQYGYTF.

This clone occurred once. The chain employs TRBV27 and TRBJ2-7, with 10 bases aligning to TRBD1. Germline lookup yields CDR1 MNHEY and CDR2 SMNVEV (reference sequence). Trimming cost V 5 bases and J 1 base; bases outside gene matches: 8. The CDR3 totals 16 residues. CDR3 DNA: TGTGCCAGCAGTATTCAGACAGGGGGCTTATCCTACGAGCAGTACTTC. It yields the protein CASSIQTGGLSYEQYF.